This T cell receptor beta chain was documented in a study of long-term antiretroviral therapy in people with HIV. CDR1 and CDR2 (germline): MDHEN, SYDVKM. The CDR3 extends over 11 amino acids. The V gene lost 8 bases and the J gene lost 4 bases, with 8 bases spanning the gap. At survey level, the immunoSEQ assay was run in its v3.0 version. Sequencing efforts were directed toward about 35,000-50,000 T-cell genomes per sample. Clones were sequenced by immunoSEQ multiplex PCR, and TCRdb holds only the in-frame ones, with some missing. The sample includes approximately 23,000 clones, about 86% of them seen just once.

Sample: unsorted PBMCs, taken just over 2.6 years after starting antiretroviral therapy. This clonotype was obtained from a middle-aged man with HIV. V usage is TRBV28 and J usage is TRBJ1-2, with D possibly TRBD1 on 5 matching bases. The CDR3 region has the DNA TGTGCCAGCGGGACTCGCTATGGCTACACCTTC. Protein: CASGTRYGYTF.